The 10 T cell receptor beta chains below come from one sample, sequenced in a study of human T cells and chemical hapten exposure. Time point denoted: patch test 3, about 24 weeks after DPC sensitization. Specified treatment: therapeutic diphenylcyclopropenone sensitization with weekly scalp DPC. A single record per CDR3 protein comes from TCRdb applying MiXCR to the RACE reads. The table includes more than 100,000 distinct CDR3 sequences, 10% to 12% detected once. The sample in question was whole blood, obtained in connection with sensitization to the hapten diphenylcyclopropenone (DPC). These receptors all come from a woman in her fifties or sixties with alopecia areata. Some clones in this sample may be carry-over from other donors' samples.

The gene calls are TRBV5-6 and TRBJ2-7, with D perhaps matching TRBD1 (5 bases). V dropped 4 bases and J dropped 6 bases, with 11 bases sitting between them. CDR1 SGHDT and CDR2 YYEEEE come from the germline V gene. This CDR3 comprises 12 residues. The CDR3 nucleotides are TGTGCCAGCAGCGTGCAGGGTTCCGAGCAGTACTTC. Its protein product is CASSVQGSEQYF.

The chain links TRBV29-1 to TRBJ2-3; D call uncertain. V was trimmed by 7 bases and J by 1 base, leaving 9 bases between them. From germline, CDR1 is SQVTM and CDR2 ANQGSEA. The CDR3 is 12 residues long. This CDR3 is CSGDGGTDTQYF. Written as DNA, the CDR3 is TGCAGCGGGGATGGAGGCACAGATACGCAGTATTTT.

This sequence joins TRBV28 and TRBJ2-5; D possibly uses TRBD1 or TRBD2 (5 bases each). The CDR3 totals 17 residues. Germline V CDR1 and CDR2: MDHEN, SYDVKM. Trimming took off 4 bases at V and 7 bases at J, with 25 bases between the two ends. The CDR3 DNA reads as TGTGCCAGCAGTTCCAAATTCACCGGGACCCACGAAGGGACCCAGTACTTC. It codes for CASSSKFTGTHEGTQYF.

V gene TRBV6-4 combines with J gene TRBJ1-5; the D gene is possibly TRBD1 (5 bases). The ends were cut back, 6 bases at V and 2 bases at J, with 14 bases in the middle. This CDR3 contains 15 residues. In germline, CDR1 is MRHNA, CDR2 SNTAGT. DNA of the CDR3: TGTGCCAGCAGCCCGCCCCGGGGGGGCAATCAGCCCCAGCATTTT. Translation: CASSPPRGGNQPQHF.

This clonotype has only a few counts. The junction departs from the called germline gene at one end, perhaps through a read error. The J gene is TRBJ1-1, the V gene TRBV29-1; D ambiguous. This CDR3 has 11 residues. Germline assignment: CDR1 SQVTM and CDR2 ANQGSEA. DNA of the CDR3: TGCAGCGGTGAAGATCGAGGGGAAGCTTTCTTT. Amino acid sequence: CSGEDRGEAFF.

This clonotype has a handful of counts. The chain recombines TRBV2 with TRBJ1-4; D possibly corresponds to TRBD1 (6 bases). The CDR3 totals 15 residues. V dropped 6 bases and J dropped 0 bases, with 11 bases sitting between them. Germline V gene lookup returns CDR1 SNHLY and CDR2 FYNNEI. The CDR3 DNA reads TGTGCCAGCAGCTTAGAGGGGGCAACTAATGAAAAACTGTTTTTT. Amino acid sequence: CASSLEGATNEKLFF.

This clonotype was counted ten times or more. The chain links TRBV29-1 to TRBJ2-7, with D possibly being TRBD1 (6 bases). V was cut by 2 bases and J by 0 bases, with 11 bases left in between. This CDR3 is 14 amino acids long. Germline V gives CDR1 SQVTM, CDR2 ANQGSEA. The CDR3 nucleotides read TGCAGCGTTGAAACGGGGACACTCTCCTACGAGCAGTACTTC. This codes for CSVETGTLSYEQYF.

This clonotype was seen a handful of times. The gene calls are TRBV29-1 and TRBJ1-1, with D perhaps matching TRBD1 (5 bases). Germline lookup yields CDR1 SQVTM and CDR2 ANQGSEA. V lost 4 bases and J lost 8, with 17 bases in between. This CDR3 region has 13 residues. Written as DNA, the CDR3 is TGCAGCGTTGTGGGCAGGGTCTTCGGCGAAGCTTTCTTT. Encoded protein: CSVVGRVFGEAFF.

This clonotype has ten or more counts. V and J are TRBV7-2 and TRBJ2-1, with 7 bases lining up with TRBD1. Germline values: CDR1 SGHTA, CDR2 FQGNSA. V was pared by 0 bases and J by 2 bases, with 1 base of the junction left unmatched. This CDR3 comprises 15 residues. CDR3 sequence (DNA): TGTGCCAGCAGCTTAGCCAGGGGGACCTACAATGAGCAGTTCTTC. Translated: CASSLARGTYNEQFF.

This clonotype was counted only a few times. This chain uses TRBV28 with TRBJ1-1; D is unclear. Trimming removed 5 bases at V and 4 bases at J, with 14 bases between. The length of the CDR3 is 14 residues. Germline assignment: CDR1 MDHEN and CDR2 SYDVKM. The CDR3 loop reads CASSIGFVGTEAFF. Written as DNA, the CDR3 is TGTGCCAGCAGTATAGGGTTTGTAGGCACTGAAGCTTTCTTT.